This T cell receptor (beta chain) was documented in a study of shared clonotypes between healthy human individuals. Across several immunoSEQ plates, the genomic DNA of each subset was split evenly. TCRdb keeps only in-frame clones here, not all; method: immunoSEQ multiplex PCR. Of about 820,000 clones in the sample, 90% to 95% were seen once. The CDR3 has 17 amino acids. Germline V gene lookup returns CDR1 GTSNPN and CDR2 SVGIG (reference sequence). Germline trimming cut 2 bases from V and 3 bases from J; bases unmatched to any gene: 16. Naive CD8 cells, CD45RO-negative and positively selected for CCR7, excluded terminally differentiated effector memory CD45RA+ cells.

This clonotype was obtained from a man younger than 40 in good health. The chain carries TRBV30 and TRBJ2-7; 7 bases match TRBD2. The specimen sequenced was naive CD8+ T cells sorted from blood. As DNA, the CDR3 is TGTGCCTGGAGTCCTCCGAGGGGAGGGGTGCAGGACTACGAGCAGTACTTC. Its protein product is CAWSPPRGGVQDYEQYF.